Listed below are T cell receptor beta chains from one sample, sequenced in a study of Ad26.COV2.S vaccination and SARS-CoV-2 variants. Sequencing was performed with immunoSEQ multiplex PCR; in TCRdb, only in-frame clones are kept and a portion is missing. This table has about 400,000 clones, about 92% appearing once. The specimen was peripheral blood, collected in a trial of Ad26.COV2.S vaccine versus placebo. The receptors stem from a person between 18 and 60 years old who received the Ad26.COV2.S COVID-19 vaccine or a placebo. Both conserved end residues are part of each CDR3. A D gene is named only where the DNA matches it firmly. The size of a clone is reported for some rows only, either as once, few or many, or as a class for expanded clones.

>TRBJ2-3|TRBV6-2/TRBV6-3|15|NA|TRBD2
CASSYFRLASDTQYF
TGTGCCAGCAGTTATTTTCGACTAGCTTCAGATACGCAGTATTTT
>TRBJ2-1|TRBV7-6|14|NA|NA
CASSLEQGRLEQFF
TGTGCCAGCAGCTTAGAACAGGGACGATTGGAGCAGTTCTTC
>TRBJ2-1|TRBV7-9|13|NA|NA
CASSLGDDNEQFF
TGTGCCAGCAGCTTAGGGGACGACAATGAGCAGTTCTTC
>TRBJ2-5|TRBV6-6|15|NA|NA
CASSYTSSPQETQYF
TGTGCCAGCAGTTACACTAGCTCCCCCCAAGAGACCCAGTACTTC
>TRBJ1-1|TRBV5-1|15|NA|NA
CASSLRQTAGTEAFF
TGCGCCAGCAGCTTGAGGCAAACCGCGGGGACTGAAGCTTTCTTT
>TRBJ2-2|TRBV30|13|NA|NA
CAWSAENTGELFF
TGTGCCTGGAGTGCAGAGAACACCGGGGAGCTGTTTTTT
>TRBJ2-5|TRBV3-1/TRBV3-2|15|NA|TRBD1
CASSQAGTAQETQYF
TGTGCCAGCAGCCAAGCCGGGACAGCCCAAGAGACCCAGTACTTC
>TRBJ1-6|TRBV5-1|14|NA|NA
CASSSRDAYSPLHF
TGCGCCAGCAGCTCCCGGGACGCATATTCACCCCTCCACTTT
>TRBJ2-5|TRBV27|15|NA|TRBD2
CASSEGTSGQETQYF
TGTGCCAGCAGTGAGGGGACTAGCGGCCAAGAGACCCAGTACTTC
>TRBJ1-1|TRBV6-5|14|NA|TRBD1
CASSWDRLNTEAFF
TGTGCCAGCAGTTGGGACAGGTTGAACACTGAAGCTTTCTTT
>TRBJ1-5|TRBV4-1|16|NA|NA
CASSHSETGLSRTQHF
TGCGCCAGCAGCCACTCCGAGACAGGTCTCTCCCGAACCCAGCATTTT
>TRBJ1-1|TRBV2|11|NA|NA
CASRGNTEAFF
TGTGCCAGCAGGGGTAACACTGAAGCTTTCTTT
>TRBJ1-6|TRBV6-5|14|NA|TRBD1
CASSYNRGNSPLHF
TGTGCCAGCAGTTATAACAGGGGGAATTCACCCCTCCACTTT
>TRBJ2-7|TRBV5-1|15|once|TRBD1
CASSLRTGNSYEQYF
TGCGCCAGCAGCTTAAGGACAGGGAACTCCTACGAGCAGTACTTC
>TRBJ1-1|TRBV6-5|15|NA|NA
CASQPGGGGNTEAFF
TGTGCCAGCCAACCGGGTGGGGGGGGCAACACTGAAGCTTTCTTT
>TRBJ1-1|TRBV7-9|15|once|NA
CASSLVSGVRAEAFF
TGTGCCAGCAGCTTAGTATCGGGGGTCCGGGCTGAAGCTTTCTTT
>TRBJ2-2|TRBV10-2|15|NA|TRBD1
CASSEDRARSGELFF
TGCGCCAGCAGCGAGGACAGGGCGAGGTCCGGGGAGCTGTTTTTT
>TRBJ2-3|TRBV16|16|NA|NA
CASSQSGRESTDTQYF
TGTGCCAGCAGCCAATCAGGCAGGGAGTCAACAGATACGCAGTATTTT
>TRBJ2-1|TRBV28|14|NA|TRBD1
CASSSRTGYNEQFF
TGTGCCAGCAGTTCCCGGACAGGCTACAATGAGCAGTTCTTC
>TRBJ1-1|TRBV27|14|NA|NA
CASSSRDEITEAFF
TGTGCCAGCAGTTCCAGGGATGAGATCACTGAAGCTTTCTTT
>TRBJ2-3|TRBV2|18|NA|TRBD2
CASSDFERGGIGTDTQYF
TGTGCCAGCAGTGACTTTGAGCGGGGGGGCATCGGAACAGATACGCAGTATTTT
>TRBJ2-1|TRBV5-4|12|once|NA
CATQRQYNEQFF
TGTGCCACACAACGACAATACAATGAGCAGTTCTTC
>TRBJ1-6|TRBV5-1|15|NA|NA
CASSLPGTGHSPLHF
TGCGCCAGCAGCCTCCCCGGGACGGGTCATTCACCCCTCCACTTT
>TRBJ1-2|TRBV7-2|13|NA|TRBD1
CASRRGQSYGYTF
TGTGCCAGCCGACGGGGACAGTCTTATGGCTACACCTTC
>TRBJ2-7|TRBV30|13|NA|NA
CAWSVPGTYEQYF
TGTGCCTGGAGTGTTCCCGGGACCTACGAGCAGTACTTC
>TRBJ2-1|TRBV19|13|NA|NA
CASSETVYNEQFF
TGTGCCAGTAGTGAGACGGTCTACAATGAGCAGTTCTTC
>TRBJ1-1|TRBV23-1|14|NA|NA
CASSQRKRNTEAFF
TGCGCCAGCAGTCAAAGGAAGAGGAACACTGAAGCTTTCTTT
>TRBJ2-7|TRBV29-1|13|NA|TRBD1
CSVETGQRHEQYF
TGCAGCGTGGAAACGGGACAGAGGCACGAGCAGTACTTC
>TRBJ2-1|TRBV13|15|once|TRBD2
CASSFELAGANEQFF
TGTGCCAGCAGCTTTGAACTAGCGGGGGCGAATGAGCAGTTCTTC
>TRBJ2-7|TRBV5-6|16|NA|NA
CASSGDFTGGVYEQYF
TGTGCCAGCAGCGGAGACTTTACAGGGGGGGTTTACGAGCAGTACTTC
>TRBJ2-3|TRBV7-8|15|many|TRBD1
CASSRDRGGLDTQYF
TGTGCCAGCAGCCGGGACAGGGGGGGATTAGATACGCAGTATTTT
>TRBJ2-7|TRBV3-1/TRBV3-2|13|NA|TRBD1
CASNLQGTYEQYF
TGTGCCAGCAACCTACAGGGGACCTACGAGCAGTACTTC
>TRBJ2-1|TRBV7-9|14|NA|NA
CASSSIPDRDKQFF
TGTGCCAGCAGCTCGATCCCGGACAGAGATAAGCAGTTCTTC
>TRBJ2-7|TRBV7-2|15|NA|NA
CASSPHGGAFYEQYF
TGTGCCAGCAGCCCCCATGGGGGGGCCTTCTACGAGCAGTACTTC
>TRBJ2-7|TRBV12-3/TRBV12-4|13|NA|NA
CASGDLSSYEQYF
TGTGCCAGCGGGGACTTGAGCTCCTACGAGCAGTACTTC
>TRBJ1-4|TRBV19|16|NA|NA
CASSIVMTSTNEKLFF
TGTGCCAGTAGTATAGTGATGACCTCAACTAATGAAAAACTGTTTTTT
>TRBJ2-5|TRBV2|15|NA|NA
CASKDFPTSGETQYF
TGTGCCAGCAAAGATTTCCCGACCTCTGGGGAGACCCAGTACTTC
>TRBJ2-3|TRBV7-9|17|NA|NA
CASSFLSPGPPIQAQYF
TGTGCCAGCAGCTTTTTATCGCCCGGACCGCCAATACAGGCGCAGTATTTT